This passage covers 26 T cell receptor beta chains from one sample sequenced in a study of regulatory T cells in long-lasting Graves disease. Time point defined: newly diagnosed GD, antithyroid drugs for less than 3 months. The authors made the TCR library using RNA they extracted from PBMCs. The TCR beta library used iRepertoire HTBI primers with Arm-PCR amplification of CDR3. TCRdb independently ran MiXCR on the multiplex PCR reads; one entry per CDR3 protein. Here the sample spans 600,000 to 650,000 distinct CDR3 sequences, approximately 15% being singletons. These records were also assigned to another study, of T cells in Graves' hyperthyroidism and ophthalmopathy.

The sample here was peripheral blood mononuclear cells (PBMCs), taken at new diagnosis, from a patient treated with antithyroid drugs. These receptors originate from a woman aged 25 to 39 with Graves disease.

This clonotype was seen at least ten times. The rearrangement uses TRBV2 and TRBJ1-5; no firm D call. V lost 3 bases to trimming and J lost 4 bases, with 13 bases between them. CDR1 SNHLY and CDR2 FYNNEI come from the germline V gene. This CDR3 spans 15 amino acids. CDR3 nucleotides: TGTGCCAGCAGTGAGTATGGGCTGACTAATCAGCCCCAGCATTTT. Translating gives CASSEYGLTNQPQHF.

The sample holds a few counts of this clonotype. The chain carries TRBV20-1 and TRBJ2-7; D call uncertain. Trimming cost V 5 bases and J 5 bases, with 19 bases left between them. This CDR3 comprises 14 residues. Germline lookup yields CDR1 DFQATT and CDR2 SNEGSKA (reference sequence). The CDR3 coding sequence is TGCAGTGCTGTCCGGGCTACGGGCATCGACGAGCAGTACTTC. It specifies CSAVRATGIDEQYF.

The rearrangement links TRBV28 to TRBJ1-2; D is perhaps TRBD1 (6 bases). The germline gives CDR1 MDHEN, CDR2 SYDVKM. CDR3 length: 13 amino acids. Trimming left V 8 bases short and J 7 bases short, with 17 bases between. The CDR3 bases are TGTGCCAGCGAGGGCCAGGGGTCGTCTGGCTACACCTTC. This codes for CASEGQGSSGYTF.

The V call is TRBV5-1, the J call TRBJ2-3, with TRBD1 matching 9 bases. The CDR3 length is 16 residues. With V trimmed by 4 bases and J by 0 bases, 6 bases remained unmatched. Germline V gene data show CDR1 as SGHRS and CDR2 as YFSETQ. CDR3 region: CASSIADRGSTDTQYF. The CDR3 DNA sequence: TGCGCCAGCAGCATTGCGGACAGGGGCAGCACAGATACGCAGTATTTT.

The sample holds many counts of this clonotype. The rearrangement links TRBV2 to TRBJ1-5; 12 nucleotides agree with TRBD1. The length of the CDR3 is 15 residues. Germline trimming cut 8 bases from V and 3 bases from J; bases unmatched to any gene: 5. The germline V gene has CDR1 SNHLY and CDR2 FYNNEI. Here the CDR3 DNA reads TGTGCCAGCGGGGACAGGGGGCGAGTCAATCAGCCCCAGCATTTT. Amino acid sequence: CASGDRGRVNQPQHF.

This chain connects TRBV5-1 to TRBJ2-3; D is possibly TRBD1 or TRBD2 (5 bases each). V shed 4 bases and J shed 5 bases, with 17 bases lying between them. The CDR3 length is 15 residues. CDR1 is SGHRS, CDR2 YFSETQ, per germline. CDR3 nucleotide sequence: TGCGCCAGCAGCCCGGGGACGGCGGTTGTAGATACGCAGTATTTT. Translated: CASSPGTAVVDTQYF.

The chain uses TRBV6-9 and TRBJ1-5; D perhaps matches TRBD1 (5 bases). The germline V gene has CDR1 MNHGY and CDR2 SVAAGI. This CDR3 region has 14 residues. The V and J ends lost 1 base and 6 bases respectively, with 10 bases between them. CDR3: CASSYLGTGQPQHF. The CDR3 nucleotides are TGTGCCAGCAGTTATTTGGGGACGGGTCAGCCCCAGCATTTT.

This clonotype was detected a few times. The genes are TRBV2 and TRBJ2-1; D perhaps matches TRBD2 (5 bases). Deletions cut 6 bases from V and 4 bases from J, with 16 bases between. The CDR3 extends over 15 amino acids. The germline gives CDR1 SNHLY, CDR2 FYNNEI. The CDR3 nucleotides are TGTGCCAGCAGCCCGGACTTCACGTTATACAATGAGCAGTTCTTC. Amino acid sequence: CASSPDFTLYNEQFF.

This sequence joins TRBV28 and TRBJ2-7; 10 nucleotides agree with TRBD1. The junction had 2 bases not matched to a gene; V was cut back by 4 bases and J by 2 bases. The CDR3 runs to 14 residues. Germline lookup yields CDR1 MDHEN and CDR2 SYDVKM. Written as DNA, the CDR3 is TGTGCCAGCAGTTGGGACAGGGGACCCTACGAGCAGTACTTC. It encodes CASSWDRGPYEQYF.

Points on this clonotype: A much larger clone lies one base from this, so it may be a read error. This chain joins TRBV6-1 and TRBJ2-7; D not resolved. The CDR3 loop spans 13 amino acids. V was clipped by 10 bases and J by 0 bases, with 13 bases between them. The germline V gene encodes CDR1 MNHNS and CDR2 SASEGT. CDR3 in DNA: TGTGCCAACACCCGGCCTTCCTCCTACGAGCAGTACTTC. Translating gives CANTRPSSYEQYF.

This clonotype showed up many times. V gene TRBV30 combines with J gene TRBJ1-1, with TRBD1 identical over 7 bases. Trimming removed 8 bases from V and 10 bases from J; junction bases left unmatched: 16. CDR1 and CDR2 (germline): GTSNPN, SVGIG (reference sequence). This CDR3 spans 13 amino acids. The CDR3 here is CAARRGGQMVAFF. The CDR3 coding sequence is TGTGCCGCCCGCCGGGGGGGACAGATGGTAGCTTTCTTT.

V gene TRBV6-5 combines with J gene TRBJ2-3; 7 nucleotides line up with TRBD2. This CDR3 contains 16 residues. Trimming cost V 3 bases and J 4 bases; bases outside gene matches: 10. Germline CDR1 reads MNHEY; CDR2 reads SVGAGI. CDR3 in amino acids: CASSYVGRAPADTQYF. CDR3 DNA: TGTGCCAGCAGTTATGTTGGGAGGGCCCCCGCAGATACGCAGTATTTT.

This clonotype was seen repeatedly, ten times or more. The chain joins TRBV5-1 to TRBJ2-2; 9 positions match TRBD1. The CDR3 contains 17 residues. The germline V gene encodes CDR1 SGHRS and CDR2 YFSETQ. The junction had 4 bases not matched to a gene; V was cut back by 0 bases and J by 1 base. The CDR3: CASSLAGTGRNTGELFF. CDR3 sequence (DNA): TGCGCCAGCAGCTTGGCCGGGACAGGGAGGAACACCGGGGAGCTGTTTTTT.

This clonotype was observed many times. The chain is built from TRBV7-3 and TRBJ2-5, with a possible D match to TRBD2 (6 bases). This CDR3 has 14 amino acids. V gave up 4 bases and J gave up 8 bases, with 17 bases separating them. CDR1 SGHTA and CDR2 FQGTGA come from the germline V gene. This chain's CDR3 is CASSSRQSGGTQYF. Written as DNA, the CDR3 is TGTGCCAGCAGCTCTAGACAGTCCGGGGGTACCCAGTACTTC. Complete variable domain (other parts from reference TRBV7-3 and TRBJ2-5): GAGVSQTPSNKVTEKGKYVELRCDPISGHTALYWYRQSLGQGPEFLIYFQGTGAADDSGLPNDRFFAVRPEGSVSTLKIQRTERGDSAVYLCASSSRQSGGTQYFGPGTRLLVL.

The chain links TRBV20-1 to TRBJ2-4; D is perhaps TRBD2 (5 bases). CDR1 is DFQATT and CDR2 is SNEGSKA in the germline V gene (reference sequence). CDR3 length: 16 amino acids. The germline V and J ends were trimmed by 0 bases and 2 bases, with 14 bases remaining between them. CDR3 sequence (DNA): TGCAGTGCTAGAGACCCCTCCCGGGGAACCAAAAACATTCAGTACTTC. Encoded protein: CSARDPSRGTKNIQYF.

On this clonotype itself: One end of the junction does not line up with germline, which may come from a read error. CDR3 loop: CATSDFKVHERYF. The DNA of the CDR3 is TGTGCCACCAGTGATTTTAAAGTTCACGAGCGGTACTTC. This rearrangement joins TRBV24-1 to TRBJ2-7; D gene uncertain. Germline CDR1 KGHDR, CDR2 SFDVKD. The CDR3 length is 13 residues.

In its sample, this clonotype was seen many times. One end of the junction varies from germline; a read error may be responsible. V gene TRBV7-2 combines with J gene TRBJ2-1; D might be TRBD1 (5 bases). Germline CDR1 is SGHTA and CDR2 is FQGNSA. CDR3 length equals 13 residues. The CDR3: CASSLVGVGEQFF. In nucleotides, the CDR3 is TGTGCCAGCAGTTTAGTAGGGGTGGGTGAGCAGTTCTTC.

CDR3 sequence (DNA): TGTGCCAGCAGTTTCCTTGGCGAGGGGTCCTACGAGCAGTACTTC. Protein product: CASSFLGEGSYEQYF. The chain has TRBV6-5 and TRBJ2-7; D might be TRBD1 or TRBD2, each matching 5 bases. This CDR3 has 15 amino acids. From germline, CDR1 is MNHEY and CDR2 SVGAGI. V lost 4 bases, J lost 1 base, and 14 bases lay in between.

This clonotype was recorded at least ten times. The chain links TRBV27 to TRBJ2-2, with D possibly matching TRBD1 (6 bases). This CDR3 region has 15 residues. V shed 0 bases and J shed 4 bases, with 9 bases lying between them. Per the germline V gene, CDR1 is MNHEY and CDR2 is SMNVEV (reference sequence). The CDR3 reads CASSLSRQATGELFF. In nucleotides, the CDR3 is TGTGCCAGCAGTTTATCGAGACAGGCCACCGGGGAGCTGTTTTTT.

Concerning this clonotype itself: A much larger clone lies a single base off, so this may be a read error. The chain joins TRBV6-1 to TRBJ2-3; possible D gene TRBD1, 5 bases. The CDR3 has 16 amino acids. From germline, CDR1 is MNHNS and CDR2 SASEGT. V was clipped by 6 bases and J by 3 bases, with 19 bases between them. CDR3 in DNA: TGTGCCAGCAGCTTAGCCACCCAGGGAAGAACAGATACGCAGTATTTT. The encoded protein is CASSLATQGRTDTQYF.

This clonotype was observed a few times. Written as DNA, the CDR3 is TGTGCCAGCAGCTGGGGACAGGGCGGATCAACTAATGAAAAACTGTTTTTT. Amino acid sequence: CASSWGQGGSTNEKLFF. The rearrangement uses TRBV13 and TRBJ1-4, with TRBD1 matching over 9 bases. V was pared by 4 bases and J by 0 bases, with 6 bases of the junction left unmatched. Germline-derived CDR1 and CDR2 are PRHDT and FYEKMQ (reference sequence). The CDR3 consists of 17 residues. Full variable domain (rest looked up from reference TRBV13 and TRBJ1-4): AAGVIQSPRHLIKEKRETATLKCYPIPRHDTVYWYQQGPGQDPQFLISFYEKMQSDKGSIPDRFSAQQFSDYHSELNMSSLELGDSALYFCASSWGQGGSTNEKLFFGSGTQLSVL.

The gene calls are TRBV9 and TRBJ2-3, with TRBD1 matching 7 bases. J was trimmed by 2 bases and V by 0 bases; bases with no gene match: 6. The CDR3 is made up of 16 amino acids. CDR1 is SGDLS and CDR2 is YYNGEE in the germline V gene. DNA for the CDR3: TGTGCCAGCAGCGTAGCCCCCAGGGGGTACACAGATACGCAGTATTTT. Translated, it gives CASSVAPRGYTDTQYF.

The gene calls are TRBV5-1 and TRBJ1-4, with TRBD1 identical over 11 bases. This CDR3 comprises 16 residues. The V gene end was trimmed by 4 bases and the J gene end by 2 bases; junction bases not matched to a gene: 4. Looked up from germline, CDR1 is SGHRS and CDR2 is YFSETQ. The CDR3: CASSVGTGGTNEKLFF. CDR3 in DNA: TGCGCCAGCAGCGTGGGGACAGGGGGGACTAATGAAAAACTGTTTTTT.

This clonotype was seen a few times. J is TRBJ2-5 and V is TRBV6-5, with 9 bases lining up with TRBD1. The V segment lost 3 bases and the J segment 6 bases; nucleotides outside the gene matches: 5. The germline V gene has CDR1 MNHEY and CDR2 SVGAGI. The CDR3 is 14 amino acids. The CDR3 loop is CASSYGDRAQTQYF. DNA for the CDR3: TGTGCCAGCAGTTATGGGGACAGGGCCCAGACCCAGTACTTC.

In this sample, this clonotype turned up many times. The chain joins TRBV7-8 to TRBJ2-7, with TRBD1 matching 12 bases. Germline V gene lookup returns CDR1 SGHVS and CDR2 FQNEAQ. V dropped 4 bases and J dropped 5; count of bases not matched to a gene: 9. The CDR3 runs 16 residues. DNA of the CDR3: TGTGCCAGCAGCTCTAGGGCGGGACAGGGGGCCCACGAGCAGTACTTC. Translation: CASSSRAGQGAHEQYF.

In its sample, this clonotype was seen many times. DNA for the CDR3: TGCAGTGCTAGAGTATTAACCCCAGGCTCGAGTAGTAGCAATCAGCCCCAGCATTTT. Translated, it gives CSARVLTPGSSSSNQPQHF. The rearrangement uses TRBV20-1 and TRBJ1-5; D uncertain. Germline CDR1 DFQATT, CDR2 SNEGSKA (reference sequence). The CDR3 length is 19 residues. The V and J ends lost 1 base and 0 bases respectively, with 22 bases between them.